This T cell receptor beta chain was captured by sequencing in a study of OX40 agonist ivuxolimab in advanced cancers. Study-level background: Treatment of patients was with ivuxolimab, an agonistic anti-OX40 (CD134) antibody. Study-wide results and limits: CD8+ T cells were the subset that, on average, had more expanded clones than CD4+.

People who had autoimmune disease history or systemic immunosuppression were excluded. Libraries were prepared by immunoSEQ multiplex PCR; TCRdb keeps only in-frame clonotypes and omits some of them. In the table there are approximately 77,000 clones, 70% to 85% of which are singletons. For this clone: No antigen is known for it.

The source was CD4+ or CD8+ T cells sorted from blood, collected in a trial of the OX40 agonist ivuxolimab. The clonotype originates from an adult with an advanced solid tumor such as melanoma, head and neck, liver or kidney cancer.

CDR3 residues: CASRSALVREKLFF. Written as DNA, the CDR3 is TGTGCCAGTAGGTCAGCACTAGTTCGGGAAAAACTGTTTTTT. V and J are TRBV28 and TRBJ1-4, with D uncertain. V lost 9 bases to trimming and J lost 8 bases, with 19 bases between them. The CDR3 covers 14 residues. The V gene's germline CDR1 is MDHEN and CDR2 SYDVKM.